This T cell receptor (beta chain) is drawn from a study of T cell responses to AZD1222 COVID-19 vaccine. Using immunoSEQ multiplex PCR, the repertoire was profiled, and TCRdb retains in-frame clones only, with some absent. The sample contains approximately 100,000 clones, roughly 90% of which appear only once. The CDR3 spans 13 residues. The V gene's germline CDR1 is KGHSH and CDR2 LQKENI. Concerning this clone: A junction boundary mismatches the germline segment, possibly from a read error. The same CDR3 also results from other DNA sequences found in this sample.

The receptor was derived from an adult in good health. The sample consisted of peripheral blood, taken on day 0 of MenACWY control vaccination. The chain carries TRBV18 and TRBJ1-2, with D maybe TRBD1 (5 bases). CDR3 sequence: CASSPDKNYGYTF. CDR3 nucleotide sequence: TGCGCCAGCTCACCGGACAAGAACTATGGCTACACCTTC.